A selection of T cell receptor beta chains follows, all from one sample in a study of blood T cell repertoires in COVID-19. Generated by immunoSEQ multiplex PCR, the TCRdb table keeps only in-frame clones and is missing some. This sample yields about 39,000 clones, of which 79% are seen a single time; 23% belongs to the top ten. The sample taken for sequencing was peripheral blood. These receptors were collected from a man between 65 and 85 years old with acute or convalescent COVID-19. CDR3s include the opening cysteine and the closing phenylalanine or tryptophan. A D gene is named only where the DNA matches it firmly. Where a row states a size, it is once, few, many or the class of an expanded clone; other rows omit it.

>once|TRBV2|-|TRBJ1-3
TGTGCCAGCAGGGCGACTCTCTCTGGAAACACCATATATTTT
CASRATLSGNTIYF
>few|TRBV5-1|-|TRBJ2-7
TGCGCCAGCAGCTCCCCCGGGACTGCCACCTACGAGCAGTACTTC
CASSSPGTATYEQYF
>few|TRBV3-1/TRBV3-2|-|TRBJ2-2
TGTGCCAGCAGTCAGGGTCTGGCCGGGGAGCTGTTTTTT
CASSQGLAGELFF
>few|TRBV5-1|-|TRBJ1-3
TGCGCCAGCAGCTTGGATGGGCCTGGAAACACCATATATTTT
CASSLDGPGNTIYF
>-|TRBV9|TRBD2|TRBJ2-5
TGTGCCAGCAGCGTAGGACTAGCGGGAAGGGAGACCCAGTACTTC
CASSVGLAGRETQYF
>few|TRBV13|-|TRBJ2-3
TGTGCCAGCAGCTTCTCTCAGCGGTCTACGCAGTATTTT
CASSFSQRSTQYF
>-|TRBV7-3|TRBD2|TRBJ2-1
TGTGCCAGCAGCGCACTAGCGGGAGTCTACAATGAGCAGTTCTTC
CASSALAGVYNEQFF
>-|TRBV10-2|TRBD2|TRBJ2-5
TGCGCCAGCAGTGGGGGACTACCCCAAGAGACCCAGTACTTC
CASSGGLPQETQYF
>-|TRBV24-1|-|TRBJ2-3
TGTGCCACCAGGGCGGACACAGATACGCAGTATTTT
CATRADTDTQYF
>-|TRBV9|-|TRBJ2-7
TGTGCCAGCAGCCCTAGGGCGGCGGGCCCTGAGGACGAGCAGTACTTC
CASSPRAAGPEDEQYF
>few|TRBV9|-|TRBJ2-7
TGTGCCAGCAGCGTAGGGGGGGACCGTTTCTACGAGCAGTACTTC
CASSVGGDRFYEQYF
>-|TRBV25-1|TRBD1|TRBJ1-1
TGTGCCAGCAGTGAGACAGGGTTGTCTGAAGCTTTCTTT
CASSETGLSEAFF
>-|TRBV9|TRBD2|TRBJ2-1
TGTGCCAGCAGCGTTAGCGGGCCTAGCTCCTACAATGAGCAGTTCTTC
CASSVSGPSSYNEQFF
>few|TRBV7-3|TRBD1|TRBJ1-1
TGTGCCAGCAGCCTCCGGACAGGGGGGAACACTGAAGCTTTCTTT
CASSLRTGGNTEAFF
>-|TRBV15|-|TRBJ1-1
TGTGCCACCAGCAGCCCCCTGGGGCGGACGTTTAGGGGCACTGAAGCTTTCTTT
CATSSPLGRTFRGTEAFF
>-|TRBV5-8|-|TRBJ1-1
TGTGCCAGCAGCTTGAGATTAGGGACTGGAACTGAAGCTTTCTTT
CASSLRLGTGTEAFF
>few|TRBV11-1|-|TRBJ2-3
TGTGCCAGCAGCCTCCAGTACGGGACTAGCACAGATACGCAGTATTTT
CASSLQYGTSTDTQYF
>-|TRBV28|TRBD2|TRBJ2-7
TGTGCCAGCAGTTTACCCGGGACTAGGGGAAGGTACGAGCAGTACTTC
CASSLPGTRGRYEQYF
>once|TRBV28|TRBD2|TRBJ2-7
TGTGCCAGCAGTTTACTCCTAGCGGGGGGGTACGAGCAGTACTTC
CASSLLLAGGYEQYF
>once|TRBV15|-|TRBJ1-4
TGTGCCACCAGCCTAGGGGAATTTAAAGAAAAACTGTTTTTT
CATSLGEFKEKLFF
>once|TRBV7-3|-|TRBJ2-3
TGTGCCAGCAGCTTATTCCCTACAGATACGCAGTATTTT
CASSLFPTDTQYF
>-|TRBV27|-|TRBJ1-4
TGTGCCAGCAGTTCCACCCCAGCAGGGGTTGAAAAACTGTTTTTT
CASSSTPAGVEKLFF
>-|TRBV6-5|TRBD2|TRBJ2-2
TGTGCCAGCAGTTACTCGGCTAGCGGGACCGGGGAGCTGTTTTTT
CASSYSASGTGELFF
>-|TRBV5-1|-|TRBJ1-4
TGCGCCAGCAGCCCGACTGTCGGAATACCTAATGAAAAACTGTTTTTT
CASSPTVGIPNEKLFF
>-|TRBV5-5|-|TRBJ2-7
TGTGCCAGCAGCTTGGCGGTCCCCGGCTACGAGCAGTACTTC
CASSLAVPGYEQYF
>-|TRBV2|-|TRBJ2-1
TGTGCCAGCAGTAACCCCAGGGATAGCAATGAGCAGTTCTTC
CASSNPRDSNEQFF
>-|TRBV11-2|TRBD2|TRBJ2-1
TGTGCCAGCAGCTTTTCGAGCGGGAGTGATTCTGAGCAGTTCTTC
CASSFSSGSDSEQFF
>-|TRBV24-1|-|TRBJ2-7
TGTGCCACCAGTTTGGGGGGATTCCACGAGCAGTACTTC
CATSLGGFHEQYF
>-|TRBV10-3|-|TRBJ2-1
TGTGCCATCAGTGAGGGTCCGGACAGAGACGAGTTCTTC
CAISEGPDRDEFF
>-|TRBV2|TRBD1|TRBJ1-5
TGTGCCAGCAGGACAGGGCTCAATCAGCCCCAGCATTTT
CASRTGLNQPQHF
>-|TRBV7-9|TRBD1|TRBJ1-4
TGTGCCAGCAGCTTACTAGGTACAGGGGATTGGGAGGCTGAAAAACTGTTTTTT
CASSLLGTGDWEAEKLFF
>-|TRBV15|-|TRBJ2-1
TGTGCCACCAGCAGAGACGTGGGAGGCGGTTACAATGAGCAGTTCTTC
CATSRDVGGGYNEQFF
>-|TRBV5-8|-|TRBJ2-1
TGTGCCAGCAGCTCACGTCTAGCGTCCTCCTACAATGAGCAGTTCTTC
CASSSRLASSYNEQFF
>-|TRBV15|-|TRBJ2-5
TGTGCCACCAGCGTCACAGGGCAAGAGACCCAGTACTTC
CATSVTGQETQYF
>-|TRBV27|-|TRBJ1-5
TGTGCCAGCAGTTTAAACAGGATGGGCAATCAGCCCCAGCATTTT
CASSLNRMGNQPQHF
>once|TRBV19|-|TRBJ2-7
TGTGCCAGTAGTATATCTCAGGGCAGTTTCGAGCAGTACTTC
CASSISQGSFEQYF
>-|TRBV9|-|TRBJ1-5
TGTGCCAGCAGCCGGGAGGCAGGAGTCAGTCAGCCCCAGCATTTT
CASSREAGVSQPQHF
>once|TRBV7-9|-|TRBJ1-6
TGTGCCAGCAGCTTGGGGACGGGGGGATCACCCCTCCACTTT
CASSLGTGGSPLHF
>-|TRBV10-2|-|TRBJ2-4
TGCGCCACCAAGGGCGGGAATGGCAACATTCAGTACTTC
CATKGGNGNIQYF
>-|TRBV28|-|TRBJ1-2
TGTGCCAGCACCCTGGGGGGGAAAGGCTACACCTTC
CASTLGGKGYTF
>-|TRBV11-2|-|TRBJ1-2
TGTGCCAGCAGAGCGGGGGCTAACTATGGCTACACCTTC
CASRAGANYGYTF
>-|TRBV6-5|TRBD1|TRBJ1-5
TGTGCCAGCAGTAGACAGGGGGGATCTAATCAGCCCCAGCATTTT
CASSRQGGSNQPQHF
>-|TRBV11-2|TRBD1|TRBJ1-1
TGTGCCAGCAGCTTCAACAGGGGGCCGGCTTTCTTT
CASSFNRGPAFF
>-|TRBV28|-|TRBJ2-1
TGTGCCAGCAGCCCCCATGGGGGCCGCACACAAAATGAGCAGTTCTTC
CASSPHGGRTQNEQFF
>-|TRBV28|-|TRBJ2-2
TGTGCCAGCAGGACGGGGAACACCGGGGAGCTGTTTTTT
CASRTGNTGELFF